The next 31 T cell receptor beta chains were all read from a single sample in a study of beta chain features in type 1 diabetes. Expressed TCRB transcripts were sequenced after all isolated RNA was converted to cDNA. Generated by immunoSEQ multiplex PCR, the TCRdb table keeps only in-frame clones and is missing some. The repertoire consists of 300,000 to 350,000 clones, with roughly a fifth occurring once and the leading ten covering around 0.045%. The sequencing input was naive CD4+ T cells from blood. These receptors were obtained from a woman aged 18-29 years in good health.

This rearrangement joins TRBV30 to TRBJ1-1, with 9 nucleotides matching TRBD1. The CDR3 is made up of 15 amino acids. Trimming removed 0 bases from V and 5 bases from J; junction bases left unmatched: 7. CDR1 is GTSNPN, CDR2 SVGIG, per germline (reference sequence). CDR3 residues: CAWSVLTGGRTEAFF. CDR3 sequence (DNA): TGTGCCTGGAGTGTACTGACAGGGGGAAGGACTGAAGCTTTCTTT.

V usage is TRBV30 and J usage is TRBJ1-2; D is uncertain. The CDR3 has 14 residues. From germline, CDR1 is GTSNPN and CDR2 SVGIG (reference sequence). V dropped 0 bases and J dropped 8 bases, with 16 bases sitting between them. The CDR3 DNA is TGTGCCTGGAGTGTAAAAACAGATACCCGAGGCTACACCTTC. Its protein is CAWSVKTDTRGYTF.

A remark on this clone: Within the sample, other DNA sequences also encode this same CDR3. The J gene is TRBJ1-4, the V gene TRBV30; 9 bases are a match to TRBD1. Germline assignment: CDR1 GTSNPN and CDR2 SVGIG (reference sequence). The CDR3 totals 14 residues. V shed 0 bases and J 8 bases; nucleotides not matched to a gene: 4. CDR3 residues: CAWSVGTGNEKLFF. DNA of the CDR3: TGTGCCTGGAGTGTGGGGACAGGGAACGAAAAACTGTTTTTT.

The J gene is TRBJ2-7, the V gene TRBV30; 8 bases fit TRBD1. The length of the CDR3 is 12 residues. The V gene end was trimmed by 5 bases and the J gene end by 5 bases; junction bases not matched to a gene: 5. Germline CDR1 reads GTSNPN; CDR2 reads SVGIG (reference sequence). The CDR3 nucleotides read TGTGCCTGGGGACAGGGCATTGACGAGCAGTACTTC. It translates to CAWGQGIDEQYF.

The chain carries TRBV2 and TRBJ1-2; 8 positions match TRBD1. The V segment lost 4 bases and the J segment 7 bases; nucleotides outside the gene matches: 5. This CDR3 has 13 residues. CDR1 is SNHLY, CDR2 FYNNEI, per germline. CDR3 coding DNA: TGTGCCAGCAGTGCGGCAGGGGGCTTTGGCTACACCTTC. Translated: CASSAAGGFGYTF.

There are a few counts of this clone. The chain recombines TRBV4-1 with TRBJ1-1; D remains ambiguous. Trimming cost V 0 bases and J 0 bases, with 5 bases left between them. This CDR3 region has 14 residues. Germline CDR1 MGHRA, CDR2 YSYEKL. The CDR3 spells CASSQEQLNTEAFF. The CDR3 nucleotides are TGCGCCAGCAGCCAAGAACAGCTGAACACTGAAGCTTTCTTT.

DNA for the CDR3: TGTGCCAGCAGACGACAGGGCGAGCAGTACTTC. It specifies CASRRQGEQYF. This chain joins TRBV2 and TRBJ2-7, with 7 positions matching TRBD1. This CDR3 has 11 residues. Trimming removed 6 bases from V and 6 bases from J; junction bases left unmatched: 2. Per germline, CDR1 SNHLY and CDR2 FYNNEI.

A few counts support this clone. The chain joins TRBV7-9 to TRBJ1-6; D not certain. The germline V gene encodes CDR1 SEHNR and CDR2 FQNEAQ (reference sequence). Trimming left V 5 bases short and J 5 bases short, with 13 bases between. The CDR3 contains 15 residues. Here the CDR3 reads CASSRSRSDNSPLHF. In DNA form, the CDR3 reads TGTGCCAGCAGCCGCTCGAGGTCCGATAATTCACCCCTCCACTTT.

Only a few counts were recorded for this clone. Compared with germline, one end of the junction differs, possibly owing to a read error. The genes are TRBV4-1 and TRBJ2-3, with 7 bases lining up with TRBD2. Germline loops: CDR1 MGHRA, CDR2 YSYEKL. The CDR3 runs 16 residues. The CDR3 DNA reads TGTGCCAGCAGCCGTACCCTAGCGGAGAGCACAGATACGCAGTATTTT. Its translation is CASSRTLAESTDTQYF.

This clone was detected only a few times. V gene TRBV11-2 combines with J gene TRBJ2-3, with 7 bases identical to TRBD2. Germline CDR1 reads SGHAT; CDR2 reads FQNNGV. The CDR3 totals 18 residues. The J segment lost 1 base and the V segment lost 6 bases, leaving 16 bases of the junction unmatched. In DNA, the CDR3 is TGTGCCAGCAGTCGACCCTTCCGAGGGGAGGGCGGCACAGATACGCAGTATTTT. This translates into CASSRPFRGEGGTDTQYF.

The rearrangement joins TRBV2 to TRBJ2-3, with 9 bases matching TRBD1. The junction had 4 bases not matched to a gene; V was cut back by 0 bases and J by 3 bases. The CDR3 loop spans 16 amino acids. Germline V gene lookup returns CDR1 SNHLY and CDR2 FYNNEI. The CDR3 loop is CASSEATGGVTDTQYF. As DNA, the CDR3 is TGTGCCAGCAGTGAAGCGACAGGGGGAGTGACAGATACGCAGTATTTT.

V gene TRBV28 combines with J gene TRBJ2-7; D is undetermined. The CDR3 covers 12 residues. V lost 3 bases and J 2 bases, leaving 5 bases between the germline ends. Germline-derived CDR1 and CDR2 are MDHEN and SYDVKM. CDR3 sequence (DNA): TGTGCCAGCAGTTTGGGCACCTACGAGCAGTACTTC. It specifies CASSLGTYEQYF. The full variable domain, with the rest looked up from reference TRBV28 and TRBJ2-7, is DVKVTQSSRYLVKRTGEKVFLECVQDMDHENMFWYRQDPGLGLRLIYFSYDVKMKEKGDIPEGYSVSREKKERFSLILESASTNQTSMYLCASSLGTYEQYFGPGTRLTVT.

This clone is a singleton in its sample. The chain uses TRBV5-1 and TRBJ2-1; D may be TRBD2 (7 bases). The CDR3 runs to 16 residues. Looked up from germline, CDR1 is SGHRS and CDR2 is YFSETQ. The V end lost 1 base, the J end lost 0 bases, and 11 bases lay between the germline ends. Here the CDR3 DNA reads TGCGCCAGCAGCTTGCGGGGGGCGAGCTCCTACAATGAGCAGTTCTTC. Its translation is CASSLRGASSYNEQFF.

The J gene is TRBJ2-1, the V gene TRBV7-9; D is unclear. This CDR3 comprises 12 residues. V was trimmed by 6 bases and J by 5 bases, leaving 8 bases between them. Per germline, CDR1 SEHNR and CDR2 FQNEAQ (reference sequence). CDR3 bases: TGTGCCAGCAGTTACCCGGACAATGAGCAGTTCTTC. Protein: CASSYPDNEQFF. The complete variable domain, with remaining parts taken from reference TRBV7-9 and TRBJ2-1, reads DTGVSQNPRHKITKRGQNVTFRCDPISEHNRLYWYRQTLGQGPEFLTYFQNEAQLEKSRLLSDRFSAERPKGSFSTLEIQRTEQGDSAMYLCASSYPDNEQFFGPGTRLTVL.

The chain uses TRBV29-1 and TRBJ2-1, with D perhaps matching TRBD2 (7 bases). Germline CDR1 is SQVTM and CDR2 is ANQGSEA. Trimming stripped 8 bases from V and 8 bases from J, with 16 bases between. The CDR3 sequence is 12 residues long. CDR3 in DNA: TGCAGCAAGTCGGGGGGCGGGGATGAGCAGTTCTTC. It codes for CSKSGGGDEQFF.

The chain uses TRBV7-2 and TRBJ2-1; 7 nucleotides line up with TRBD2. The CDR3 spans 17 residues. J gave up 7 bases and V 2 bases, and 14 bases lay outside the gene matches. The germline gives CDR1 SGHTA, CDR2 FQGNSA. CDR3 coding DNA: TGTGCCAGCAGCTTACAGTGGAGGCCTAGCGGTCGGAATGAGCAGTTCTTC. Its translation: CASSLQWRPSGRNEQFF.

This clone was detected only a few times. For the CDR3, the DNA is TGCAGCGCCGCGGGACAGCCCGACTACGAGCAGTACTTC. This encodes CSAAGQPDYEQYF. This chain uses TRBV29-1 with TRBJ2-7, with a possible D match to TRBD1 (7 bases). Trimming pared 7 bases from V and 3 bases from J, leaving 16 bases between. This CDR3 region has 13 residues. The germline V gene has CDR1 SQVTM and CDR2 ANQGSEA.

J is TRBJ1-1 and V is TRBV11-2; D is unresolved. Germline CDR1 and CDR2: SGHAT and FQNNGV. The V end was cut by 5 bases, the J end by 3 bases, with 13 bases between. This CDR3 has 14 residues. The CDR3 DNA follows: TGTGCCAGCAGCCCTACAAGGAGCTACACTGAAGCTTTCTTT. Residues: CASSPTRSYTEAFF.

The sample holds a few counts of this clone. V and J are TRBV10-3 and TRBJ2-3; 7 bases are shared with TRBD2. Germline loops: CDR1 ENHRY, CDR2 SYGVKD. V lost 9 bases and J lost 0; bases outside the gene matches: 6. This CDR3 contains 14 residues. CDR3 in amino acids: CAISRAGSTDTQYF. CDR3 in DNA: TGTGCCATATCGAGAGCGGGAAGCACAGATACGCAGTATTTT.

The sample holds a few counts of this clone. The chain couples TRBV18 to TRBJ2-5; maybe TRBD1 (5 bases). Per the germline V gene, CDR1 is KGHSH and CDR2 is LQKENI. This CDR3 contains 16 residues. Deletions cut 0 bases from V and 5 bases from J, with 16 bases between. The CDR3, as DNA: TGTGCCAGCTCACCACCGGCCAGGGTATTGGGCGAGACCCAGTACTTC. Translated, it gives CASSPPARVLGETQYF.

This clone was detected only once. The chain recombines TRBV7-8 with TRBJ2-1; TRBD2 aligns across 7 bases. The CDR3 consists of 16 residues. J lost 6 bases, V lost 5 bases, and 13 bases had no gene match. Germline V gene data show CDR1 as SGHVS and CDR2 as FQNEAQ. The CDR3 DNA sequence: TGTGCCAGCAGCGTAGGTGGGGGAGGGAGATTCAATGAGCAGTTCTTC. Translation: CASSVGGGGRFNEQFF.

Only a few counts were recorded for this clone. The chain employs TRBV4-1 and TRBJ2-1, with TRBD2 matching over 7 bases. V was pared by 2 bases and J by 2 bases, with 6 bases of the junction left unmatched. The CDR3 length is 16 residues. Looked up from germline, CDR1 is MGHRA and CDR2 is YSYEKL. CDR3 coding DNA: TGCGCCAGCAGCCAACCTACTAGCGCAACCTACAATGAGCAGTTCTTC. It codes for CASSQPTSATYNEQFF.

This rearrangement joins TRBV9 to TRBJ2-1; the match to TRBD2 covers 8 bases. Trimming took 4 bases from V and 4 from J; bases not matched to a gene: 7. Germline loops: CDR1 SGDLS, CDR2 YYNGEE. This CDR3 contains 15 residues. The CDR3 loop reads CASSIGGDGYNEQFF. CDR3 sequence (DNA): TGTGCCAGCAGCATCGGGGGGGACGGTTACAATGAGCAGTTCTTC.

Here the CDR3 reads CASSRDSFTDTQYF. In nucleotides, the CDR3 is TGCGCCAGCAGCCGCGACAGTTTCACAGATACGCAGTATTTT. The rearrangement joins TRBV5-1 to TRBJ2-3; D may be TRBD1 (5 bases). This CDR3 is built from 14 residues. V was cut by 4 bases and J by 2 bases, with 11 bases left in between. In germline, CDR1 is SGHRS, CDR2 YFSETQ.

This clone has only a few counts. The CDR3 DNA reads as TGTGCCAGCAGCTTAATGACAGGGGACACCGGGGAGCTGTTTTTT. It encodes CASSLMTGDTGELFF. The chain carries TRBV9 and TRBJ2-2; 8 nucleotides align to TRBD1. Looked up from germline, CDR1 is SGDLS and CDR2 is YYNGEE. This CDR3 has 15 residues. With 4 bases clipped from V and 3 bases from J, the junction kept 5 bases outside the gene matches.

Points on this clone: Other DNA variants within this sample encode the same CDR3. The chain links TRBV30 to TRBJ1-6; the D is unclear. Trimming took 1 base from V and 0 from J, leaving 7 bases between them. CDR3 length equals 15 residues. Germline values: CDR1 GTSNPN, CDR2 SVGIG (reference sequence). CDR3 coding DNA: TGTGCCTGGAGTGGCGGGAGCTCCTATAATTCACCCCTCCACTTT. Protein product: CAWSGGSSYNSPLHF.

This clone was observed a few times. The V gene is TRBV10-3, the J gene TRBJ2-1, with D maybe TRBD1 (5 bases). Per the germline V gene, CDR1 is ENHRY and CDR2 is SYGVKD. The CDR3 has 13 amino acids. Trimming cost V 5 bases and J 5 bases, with 10 bases left between them. The CDR3 coding sequence is TGTGCCATCAGTAACCAGGGTAACAATGAGCAGTTCTTC. This sequence encodes CAISNQGNNEQFF.

Note on this clone: Other DNA sequences in this sample translate to the same CDR3. The rearrangement uses TRBV7-2 and TRBJ2-1; 7 bases match TRBD2. The V and J ends lost 3 bases and 0 bases, in that order; junction bases with no gene match: 5. Germline assignment: CDR1 SGHTA and CDR2 FQGNSA. The CDR3 is made up of 16 amino acids. CDR3 DNA: TGTGCCAGCAGCTTGGCTAGCGGTAGCTCCTACAATGAGCAGTTCTTC. Its protein product is CASSLASGSSYNEQFF.

V usage is TRBV9 and J usage is TRBJ1-5, with D possibly TRBD1 on 5 matching bases. V dropped 0 bases and J dropped 7 bases, with 8 bases sitting between them. The germline V gene has CDR1 SGDLS and CDR2 YYNGEE. There are 13 residues in the CDR3. CDR3 residues: CASSVEGRQPQHF. CDR3 bases: TGTGCCAGCAGCGTAGAGGGGCGCCAGCCCCAGCATTTT.

This clone appeared a few times. V gene TRBV7-8 combines with J gene TRBJ1-5; perhaps TRBD1 as D (5 bases). The V gene lost 1 base and the J gene lost 3 bases, with 7 bases spanning the gap. Looked up from germline, CDR1 is SGHVS and CDR2 is FQNEAQ. The CDR3 length is 14 residues. CDR3 sequence reads: CASSLGQSNQPQHF. CDR3 nucleotide sequence: TGTGCCAGCAGCTTAGGACAGTCCAATCAGCCCCAGCATTTT. The full variable domain, rest sourced from reference TRBV7-8 and TRBJ1-5, is GAGVSQSPRYKVAKRGQDVALRCDPISGHVSLFWYQQALGQGPEFLTYFQNEAQLDKSGLPSDRFFAERPEGSVSTLKIQRTQQEDSAVYLCASSLGQSNQPQHFGDGTRLSIL.

The chain links TRBV19 to TRBJ1-2; D uncertain. The length of the CDR3 is 14 residues. Germline V gene sequence: CDR1 LNHDA, CDR2 SQIVND (reference sequence). V was shortened by 4 bases and J by 2 bases, with 11 bases between the two germline ends. CDR3 protein: CASSTSTENYGYTF. Written as DNA, the CDR3 is TGTGCCAGTAGTACTTCGACGGAGAACTATGGCTACACCTTC.